The rows below give T cell receptor beta chains drawn from one sample of a study of blood T cell repertoires in COVID-19. Clones were sequenced by immunoSEQ multiplex PCR, and TCRdb holds only the in-frame ones, with some missing. The sample yields around 130,000 clones, roughly nine tenths seen once. Material: peripheral blood. The receptors derive from a man in his fifties or sixties with COVID-19, enrolled during active disease. The CDR3 runs from the conserved cysteine through the conserved F or W. Each record gives: D gene, CDR3 length, V gene, J gene, clone size, CDR3 protein, CDR3 DNA. The D gene is left open where the match is weak. Only part of the rows carry a size: once, few, many, or a class if the clone is expanded.

TRBD2,14,TRBV5-1,TRBJ2-3,.,CASDLAGGGDTQYF,TGCGCCAGCGACCTAGCGGGAGGGGGAGATACGCAGTATTTT
TRBD1,17,TRBV4-3,TRBJ2-2,few,CASSHPRQGMNTGELFF,TGCGCCAGCAGCCACCCTAGACAGGGGATGAACACCGGGGAGCTGTTTTTT
TRBD2,16,TRBV3-1/TRBV3-2,TRBJ2-2,.,CASSHRTRGNTGELFF,TGTGCCAGCAGCCACCGGACTAGAGGCAACACCGGGGAGCTGTTTTTT
.,13,TRBV6-2/TRBV6-3,TRBJ2-7,.,CASSYSNGGEQYF,TGTGCCAGCAGTTACTCGAACGGTGGTGAGCAGTACTTC
.,14,TRBV11-2,TRBJ2-7,.,CASSAMGGPYEQYF,TGTGCCAGCAGCGCGATGGGAGGCCCCTACGAGCAGTACTTC
TRBD1,13,TRBV2,TRBJ2-7,.,CASSDRVIYEQYF,TGTGCCAGCAGCGACAGGGTTATCTACGAGCAGTACTTC
TRBD1,13,TRBV11-2,TRBJ2-5,.,CASSGGQQETQYF,TGTGCCAGCAGCGGGGGACAGCAAGAGACCCAGTACTTC
.,13,TRBV10-2,TRBJ1-1,.,CASNRIMNTEAFF,TGCGCCAGCAACAGGATAATGAACACTGAAGCTTTCTTT
TRBD1,15,TRBV7-3,TRBJ2-1,.,CASSLGTGVVNEQFF,TGTGCCAGCAGCCTCGGGACAGGGGTCGTCAATGAGCAGTTCTTC
TRBD1,15,TRBV9,TRBJ2-7,.,CASSRRQGVPYEQYF,TGTGCCAGCAGCAGGCGACAGGGAGTCCCCTACGAGCAGTACTTC
TRBD1,14,TRBV5-4,TRBJ1-2,.,CASSFTGQGNGYTF,TGTGCCAGCAGCTTTACCGGACAGGGGAATGGCTACACCTTC
.,16,TRBV19,TRBJ1-1,.,CASSINRSPDRIEAFF,TGTGCCAGTAGTATCAACCGTTCGCCCGACAGGATTGAAGCTTTCTTT
TRBD2,15,TRBV5-4,TRBJ2-7,.,CASSFPLAGGGEQYF,TGTGCCAGCAGCTTCCCTCTAGCGGGAGGGGGCGAGCAGTACTTC
TRBD1,13,TRBV19,TRBJ2-1,.,CASSISGGDEQFF,TGTGCCAGTAGTATATCAGGGGGCGATGAGCAGTTCTTC
.,13,TRBV7-3,TRBJ2-3,.,CASSSLGTDTQYF,TGTGCCAGCAGCTCTCTCGGCACAGATACGCAGTATTTT
.,15,TRBV6-2/TRBV6-3,TRBJ2-1,.,CASSYSIMAGNEQFF,TGTGCCAGCAGTTACTCGATTATGGCAGGGAATGAGCAGTTCTTC
TRBD1,13,TRBV27,TRBJ2-7,.,CASRLTGTYEQYF,TGTGCCAGCAGATTGACAGGGACCTACGAGCAGTACTTC
.,15,TRBV19,TRBJ2-2,.,CASSIAPTNTGELFF,TGTGCCAGTAGTATTGCGCCTACGAACACCGGGGAGCTGTTTTTT
.,14,TRBV7-2,TRBJ2-3,.,CASSLGVSGDTQYF,TGTGCCAGCAGCTTAGGGGTTAGCGGAGATACGCAGTATTTT
TRBD1,15,TRBV18,TRBJ2-7,.,CASSPPGTGWNEQYF,TGTGCCAGCTCACCACCCGGGACAGGCTGGAACGAGCAGTACTTC
TRBD2,14,TRBV14,TRBJ2-7,.,CASSQVGLAGEQYF,TGTGCCAGCAGCCAAGTGGGACTAGCGGGCGAGCAGTACTTC
.,15,TRBV11-2,TRBJ2-3,.,CASSLYSGIPDTQYF,TGTGCCAGCAGCTTATATTCAGGGATCCCAGATACGCAGTATTTT
TRBD2,16,TRBV5-3,TRBJ2-2,.,CARSQTGLAGTGELFF,TGTGCCAGAAGCCAAACGGGACTAGCGGGCACCGGGGAGCTGTTTTTT
.,15,TRBV5-1,TRBJ2-3,.,CASSLGGTSTDTQYF,TGCGCCAGCAGCTTGGGCGGGACTAGCACAGATACGCAGTATTTT
TRBD1,14,TRBV5-1,TRBJ2-2,.,CASSLTGGPGELFF,TGCGCCAGCAGCTTGACAGGGGGCCCCGGGGAGCTGTTTTTT
.,15,TRBV7-2,TRBJ1-4,.,CASSFESEAGEKLFF,TGTGCCAGCAGCTTCGAATCCGAGGCGGGTGAAAAACTGTTTTTT
.,13,TRBV12-3/TRBV12-4,TRBJ2-1,.,CASSFGRDNEQFF,TGTGCCAGCAGTTTCGGGAGAGACAATGAGCAGTTCTTC
TRBD1,15,TRBV5-1,TRBJ2-2,.,CASSSTGTVGGELFF,TGCGCCAGCAGCTCGACCGGGACAGTCGGCGGGGAGCTGTTTTTT
.,16,TRBV19,TRBJ2-3,.,CASSIPQGTESDTQYF,TGTGCCAGTAGTATACCACAGGGAACCGAGTCAGATACGCAGTATTTT
.,15,TRBV10-2,TRBJ1-5,.,CASSEGADSNQPQHF,TGCGCCAGCAGTGAGGGCGCGGATAGCAATCAGCCCCAGCATTTT
TRBD1,14,TRBV3-1/TRBV3-2,TRBJ1-4,.,CASSRPDRDEKLFF,TGTGCCAGCAGCCGCCCCGACAGGGACGAAAAACTGTTTTTT
.,13,TRBV29-1,TRBJ1-5,.,CSVGAGDGQPQHF,TGCAGCGTTGGGGCAGGGGACGGTCAGCCCCAGCATTTT
.,15,TRBV9,TRBJ1-3,.,CASSVAPSSGNTIYF,TGTGCCAGCAGCGTAGCACCGAGCTCTGGAAACACCATATATTTT
.,11,TRBV23-1,TRBJ1-1,.,CASSQSGGAFF,TGCGCCAGCAGTCAATCAGGCGGGGCTTTCTTT
TRBD2,14,TRBV7-7,TRBJ2-2,many,CASSLAGLTGELFF,TGTGCTAGCAGCTTAGCGGGCCTCACCGGGGAGCTGTTTTTT
TRBD2,17,TRBV5-1,TRBJ2-2,.,CASSLGTSGANTGELFF,TGCGCCAGCAGCCTTGGGACTAGCGGGGCGAACACCGGGGAGCTGTTTTTT
.,18,TRBV5-1,TRBJ2-4,.,CASSLPLQDHLAKNIQYF,TGCGCCAGCAGCTTGCCTTTGCAGGATCATCTAGCCAAAAACATTCAGTACTTC
TRBD2,15,TRBV11-3,TRBJ2-7,.,CASSPRGSAGYEQYF,TGTGCCAGCAGCCCGCGCGGGAGCGCAGGCTACGAGCAGTACTTC
TRBD2,16,TRBV10-1,TRBJ2-1,.,CASTGLAGTPPNEQFF,TGCGCCAGCACGGGACTAGCGGGTACCCCCCCCAATGAGCAGTTCTTC
TRBD2,15,TRBV11-3,TRBJ2-2,.,CASSERGANTGELFF,TGTGCCAGCAGCGAGCGGGGGGCGAACACCGGGGAGCTGTTTTTT
.,14,TRBV21-1,TRBJ1-5,.,CASNLDREWQPQHF,TGTGCCAGCAACCTTGACAGGGAATGGCAGCCCCAGCATTTT
TRBD1,14,TRBV10-2,TRBJ1-2,.,CASSEGGQGKGYTF,TGCGCCAGCAGTGAGGGGGGACAGGGAAAGGGCTACACCTTC
.,13,TRBV5-4,TRBJ2-5,.,CASSLTGEETQYF,TGTGCCAGCAGCTTAACCGGGGAAGAGACCCAGTACTTC
TRBD1,14,TRBV3-1/TRBV3-2,TRBJ1-3,.,CASSTTGAGNTIYF,TGTGCCAGCAGCACGACAGGGGCTGGAAACACCATATATTTT
TRBD1,16,TRBV10-1,TRBJ2-1,.,CASSEAGTGRGNEQFF,TGCGCCAGCAGTGAGGCCGGGACAGGGAGGGGGAATGAGCAGTTCTTC
.,13,TRBV7-3,TRBJ1-1,few,CASSLIGRTEAFF,TGTGCCAGCAGCTTAATAGGGAGGACTGAAGCTTTCTTT
.,16,TRBV11-2,TRBJ1-3,.,CASSLGDSPSGNTIYF,TGTGCCAGCAGCTTAGGCGACAGCCCCTCTGGAAACACCATATATTTT
.,16,TRBV7-2,TRBJ1-2,.,CASSLSGQNANYGYTF,TGTGCCAGCAGCCTATCAGGACAGAATGCTAACTATGGCTACACCTTC
.,13,TRBV7-9,TRBJ2-1,.,CASIPGDGDEQFF,TGTGCCAGCATCCCCGGGGATGGGGATGAGCAGTTCTTC
.,14,TRBV5-1,TRBJ2-7,.,CASSSRTDSYEQYF,TGCGCCAGCAGCTCCCGGACTGACTCCTACGAGCAGTACTTC
TRBD1,12,TRBV12-3/TRBV12-4,TRBJ1-1,.,CASSLGQGEAFF,TGTGCCAGCAGTTTGGGACAGGGGGAAGCTTTCTTT